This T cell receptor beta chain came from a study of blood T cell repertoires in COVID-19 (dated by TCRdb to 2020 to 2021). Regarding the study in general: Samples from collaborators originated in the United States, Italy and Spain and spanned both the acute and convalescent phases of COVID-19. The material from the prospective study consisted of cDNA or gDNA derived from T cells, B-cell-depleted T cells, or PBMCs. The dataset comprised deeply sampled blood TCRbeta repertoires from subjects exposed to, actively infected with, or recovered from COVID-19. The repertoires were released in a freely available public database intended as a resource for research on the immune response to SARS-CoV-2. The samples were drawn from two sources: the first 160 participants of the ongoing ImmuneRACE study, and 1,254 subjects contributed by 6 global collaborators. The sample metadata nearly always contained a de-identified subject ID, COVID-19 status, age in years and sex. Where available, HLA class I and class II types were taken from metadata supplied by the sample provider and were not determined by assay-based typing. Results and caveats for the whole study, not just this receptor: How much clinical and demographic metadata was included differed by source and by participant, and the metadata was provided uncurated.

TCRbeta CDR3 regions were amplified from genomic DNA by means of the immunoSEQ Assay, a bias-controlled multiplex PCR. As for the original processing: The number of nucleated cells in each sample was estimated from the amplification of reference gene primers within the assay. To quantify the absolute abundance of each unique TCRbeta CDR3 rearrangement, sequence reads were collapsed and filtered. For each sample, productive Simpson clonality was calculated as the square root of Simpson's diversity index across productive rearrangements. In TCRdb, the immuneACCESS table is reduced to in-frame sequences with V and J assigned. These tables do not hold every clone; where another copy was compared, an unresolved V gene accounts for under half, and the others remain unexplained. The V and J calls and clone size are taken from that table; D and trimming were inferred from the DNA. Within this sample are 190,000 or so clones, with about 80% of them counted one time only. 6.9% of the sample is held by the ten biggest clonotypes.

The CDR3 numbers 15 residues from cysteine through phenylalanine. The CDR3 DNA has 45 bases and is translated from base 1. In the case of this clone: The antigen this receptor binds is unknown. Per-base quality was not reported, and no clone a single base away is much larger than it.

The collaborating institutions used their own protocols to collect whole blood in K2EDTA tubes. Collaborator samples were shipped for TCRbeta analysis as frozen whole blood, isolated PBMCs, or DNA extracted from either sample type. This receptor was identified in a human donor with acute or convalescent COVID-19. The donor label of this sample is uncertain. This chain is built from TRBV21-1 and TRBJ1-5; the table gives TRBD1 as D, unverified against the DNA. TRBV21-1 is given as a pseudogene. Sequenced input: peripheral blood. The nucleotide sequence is TGTGCCAGCCTCCGGGACAGGGGGCCCAATCAGCCCCAGCATTTT. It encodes CASLRDRGPNQPQHF.